One sample yielded the 2 T cell receptor beta chains listed below, sequenced in a study of somatic mutations in cytotoxic T cells in rheumatoid arthritis. Sequenced by immunoSEQ multiplex PCR; TCRdb stores in-frame clones only, minus some. Counted here are around 29,000 clones, roughly four fifths occurring once; the ten biggest clones make up just under 8.5%. The sequenced sample was CD8+ T cells sorted from blood. All receptors come from an adult with rheumatoid arthritis.

The V and J genes are TRBV30 and TRBJ2-1; D is uncertain. Germline loops: CDR1 GTSNPN, CDR2 SVGIG (reference sequence). V lost 0 bases to trimming and J lost 7 bases, with 13 bases between them. The CDR3 runs 14 residues. The CDR3 nucleotides are TGTGCCTGGAGTGTACCAGGTTTGGGGAATGAGCAGTTCTTC. Amino acid sequence: CAWSVPGLGNEQFF.

The V gene is TRBV9, the J gene TRBJ2-3, with D possibly TRBD2 on 6 matching bases. Trimming removed 0 bases from V and 3 bases from J, with 11 bases in between. Germline lookup yields CDR1 SGDLS and CDR2 YYNGEE. The CDR3 is 15 residues long. CDR3 amino acids: CASSVGLAATDTQYF. CDR3 coding DNA: TGTGCCAGCAGCGTAGGGTTAGCGGCTACAGATACGCAGTATTTT.